This entry concerns a single T cell receptor beta chain. As yet, its antigen is unknown. This sample stems from a study of radiotherapy plus CTLA-4 blockade in lung cancer. Study at large: Objective response was observed in about 19% of patients, and disease control in approximately 30%.

Clones were read by immunoSEQ multiplex PCR, and TCRdb kept only the in-frame ones, dropping some. This sample has 15,000 to 20,000 clones; 86% occur once, and the top ten carry about a quarter. The CDR3 consists of 15 residues. Trimming stripped 4 bases from V and 5 bases from J, with 16 bases between. Germline CDR1 and CDR2: SGHTA and FQGNSA. Findings and limits, study-wide: Clones derived from tumor TCRs expanded in blood after radiotherapy plus ipilimumab. Reported findings show early blood T cell clone dynamics, with interferon-beta, best predicted response.

Those patients who had chemo-refractory metastatic non-small-cell lung cancer were given focal radiation along with CTLA-4 blockade through ipilimumab. The genes are TRBV7-2 and TRBJ2-3, with D possibly TRBD2 on 6 matching bases. This material consisted of peripheral blood, taken from a patient treated with radiotherapy plus ipilimumab. The clonotype comes from a human donor with non-small cell lung cancer whose response to radiotherapy plus ipilimumab could not be evaluated. CDR3 sequence (DNA): TGTGCCAGCAGCTCCCAAGGTGTGGGGGGAGATACGCAGTATTTT. This gives the protein CASSSQGVGGDTQYF.